Below, 32 T cell receptor beta chains from the same sample are listed, as sequenced in a study of T cell responses to AZD1222 COVID-19 vaccine (dated by TCRdb to about 2021). The meaning of the sample's time point label: about 28 days (+/-7) after the second vaccine dose. The library came from the immunoSEQ multiplex PCR assay. The table comes from immuneACCESS by way of TCRdb, which keeps in-frame sequences with V and J called. Part of the clones is missing from these tables; in studies checked, under half for an unresolved V gene and the rest for unknown reasons. This sample gives 130,000 or so clones in total; approximately 92% of them show up just once. The ten largest account for under 2% of the sample. Sequences were derived from peripheral blood, sampled 28 days after the second AZD1222 dose. The receptors come from an adult who received the AZD1222 COVID-19 vaccine.

DNA of the CDR3: TGTGCCAGCTCACCACCGAACAGGGAGGGAAACACCATATATTTT. Translation: CASSPPNREGNTIYF. This chain uses TRBV18 with TRBJ1-3, with D tentatively TRBD1 (6 bases). V was cut by 0 bases and J by 4 bases, with 10 bases left in between. This CDR3 is 15 amino acids long. Germline-derived CDR1 and CDR2 are KGHSH and LQKENI.

The chain combines TRBV9 with TRBJ2-3; no definite D call. Germline V gives CDR1 SGDLS, CDR2 YYNGEE. The CDR3 is 16 amino acids. Trimming removed 1 base at V and 5 bases at J, with 17 bases between. CDR3 DNA sequence: TGTGCCAGCAGCGTAACCGCATCGGCCCCTGGAGATACGCAGTATTTT. This encodes CASSVTASAPGDTQYF. Full variable domain (remainder filled in from reference TRBV9 and TRBJ2-3): DSGVTQTPKHLITATGQRVTLRCSPRSGDLSVYWYQQSLDQGLQFLIQYYNGEERAKGNILERFSAQQFPDLHSELNLSSLELGDSALYFCASSVTASAPGDTQYFGPGTRLTVL.

The chain joins TRBV18 to TRBJ1-5, with 10 positions matching TRBD1. The CDR3 sequence is 16 residues long. J gave up 3 bases and V 4 bases, and 6 bases lay outside the gene matches. CDR1 and CDR2 (germline): KGHSH, LQKENI. The CDR3 nucleotides read TGTGCCAGCTCACATGGGACAGGGGCATTCAATCAGCCCCAGCATTTT. Translation: CASSHGTGAFNQPQHF.

The chain is built from TRBV5-4 and TRBJ1-2, with D hard to call. Trimming pared 4 bases from V and 7 bases from J, leaving 14 bases between. Germline V gene lookup returns CDR1 SGHNT and CDR2 YYREEE (reference sequence). The CDR3 length is 13 residues. The CDR3, as DNA: TGTGCCAGCAGCCGGCAACCTCCCACTGGCTACACCTTC. It encodes CASSRQPPTGYTF.

The rearrangement uses TRBV21-1 and TRBJ2-2; TRBD1 is the table's D call, not checked against the DNA. TRBV21-1 is designated a pseudogene. This CDR3 comprises 18 residues. The CDR3: CASSNRDRGFLRTGELFF. Here the CDR3 DNA reads TGTGCCAGCAGCAATCGTGACAGGGGTTTTTTACGCACCGGGGAGCTGTTTTTT.

The chain combines TRBV4-1 with TRBJ1-5; perhaps TRBD1 as D (6 bases). V lost 0 bases and J 7 bases, leaving 13 bases between the germline ends. Germline values: CDR1 MGHRA, CDR2 YSYEKL. The CDR3 length is 15 residues. The CDR3 region is CASSQDGRGVQPQHF. The CDR3 DNA reads TGCGCCAGCAGCCAAGACGGCAGGGGTGTCCAGCCCCAGCATTTT.

The chain joins TRBV16 to TRBJ1-1, with no clear D. The CDR3 consists of 14 residues. The V gene's germline CDR1 is KGHSY and CDR2 FQNENV. V was clipped by 2 bases and J by 6 bases, with 13 bases between them. The CDR3 DNA sequence: TGTGCCAGCAGCCAAGGAGGCACTCCATCTGAAGCTTTCTTT. Translated: CASSQGGTPSEAFF. Full variable domain (outside the CDR3, taken from reference TRBV16 and TRBJ1-1): GEEVAQTPKHLVRGEGQKAKLYCAPIKGHSYVFWYQQVLKNEFKFLISFQNENVFDETGMPKERFSAKCLPNSPCSLEIQATKLEDSAVYFCASSQGGTPSEAFFGQGTRLTVV.

This rearrangement joins TRBV7-8 to TRBJ1-2; TRBD1 is a possible D gene (6 bases). CDR3 length: 15 amino acids. V gave up 5 bases and J gave up 3 bases, with 16 bases separating them. CDR1 is SGHVS, CDR2 FQNEAQ, per germline. CDR3 nucleotides: TGTGCCAGCAGCGGGACACTCAGGGGTCACTATGGCTACACCTTC. This gives the protein CASSGTLRGHYGYTF.

V is TRBV12-3 or TRBV12-4 and J is TRBJ1-1; no definite D call. V shed 7 bases and J shed 4 bases, with 13 bases lying between them. The CDR3 is made up of 13 amino acids. CDR3 protein: CASTPREGTEAFF. The CDR3 nucleotides are TGTGCCAGCACCCCCCGAGAGGGCACTGAAGCTTTCTTT.

In its sample, this clone was seen once. The chain carries TRBV18 and TRBJ1-2; possibly TRBD1 for D (5 bases). CDR3 size: 16 residues. Germline assignment: CDR1 KGHSH and CDR2 LQKENI. With 1 base removed from V and 3 bases from J, the gap between germline ends came to 15 bases. CDR3 loop: CASSPRGGGLDYGYTF. CDR3 sequence (DNA): TGTGCCAGCTCACCACGCGGGGGAGGGCTGGACTATGGCTACACCTTC.

Details on this clone: Other nucleotide sequences from this sample produce the same CDR3. This chain connects TRBV9 to TRBJ1-3; D is unclear. Germline CDR1 reads SGDLS; CDR2 reads YYNGEE. The CDR3 spans 15 residues. Trimming left V 0 bases short and J 0 bases short, with 7 bases between. CDR3 residues: CASSVGTRSGNTIYF. Here the CDR3 DNA reads TGTGCCAGCAGCGTAGGAACCCGCTCTGGAAACACCATATATTTT.

CDR3 sequence: CASSFLGGGVGYGYTF. In DNA, the CDR3 is TGTGCCAGCAGCTTCTTAGGAGGCGGCGTGGGGTATGGCTACACCTTC. This chain links TRBV7-9 with TRBJ1-2; D gene uncertain. The CDR3 loop spans 16 amino acids. Germline CDR1 SEHNR, CDR2 FQNEAQ (reference sequence). Trimming removed 3 bases from V and 5 bases from J, with 19 bases in between.

The chain carries TRBV5-6 and TRBJ2-7, with unresolved D. Germline-derived CDR1 and CDR2 are SGHDT and YYEEEE. With 4 bases removed from V and 0 bases from J, the gap between germline ends came to 14 bases. The CDR3 spans 15 residues. The CDR3 region has the DNA TGTGCCAGCAGCGGTACCCTAATAGGCTCCTACGAGCAGTACGTC. It yields the protein CASSGTLIGSYEQYV.

The chain has TRBV6-4 and TRBJ1-2; TRBD1 agrees at 9 bases. The germline V gene encodes CDR1 MRHNA and CDR2 SNTAGT. Trimming took 7 bases from V and 8 from J; bases not matched to a gene: 5. The CDR3 totals 12 residues. DNA of the CDR3: TGTGCCAGCACCCGGACAGGGGACGGCTACACCTTC. Residues: CASTRTGDGYTF.

This clone was seen more than once but under ten times. This chain uses TRBV4-1 with TRBJ1-2; D ambiguous. Germline V gene data show CDR1 as MGHRA and CDR2 as YSYEKL. The CDR3 covers 18 residues. The V gene lost 1 base and the J gene lost 1 base, with 19 bases spanning the gap. The CDR3 DNA reads TGCGCCAGCAGCCAAGGAATAGGCTGGTTTCGGGGTAACTATGGCTACACCTTC. Amino acids: CASSQGIGWFRGNYGYTF.

In nucleotides, the CDR3 is TGTGCCATCCTCGACGCCGCCGGAGATACGCAGTATTTT. It codes for CAILDAAGDTQYF. The chain couples TRBV6-5 to TRBJ2-3; D gene uncertain. The germline V gene has CDR1 MNHEY and CDR2 SVGAGI. The CDR3 length is 13 residues. V was clipped by 10 bases and J by 5 bases, with 16 bases between them.

In this sample, this clone turned up a few times. The chain uses TRBV18 and TRBJ1-2; TRBD1 agrees at 7 bases. The CDR3 has 14 residues. From germline, CDR1 is KGHSH and CDR2 LQKENI. V was clipped by 3 bases and J by 0 bases; unmatched bases: 1. In DNA, the CDR3 is TGTGCCAGCTCACCGACAGGGACTAACTATGGCTACACCTTC. Protein product: CASSPTGTNYGYTF.

V gene TRBV5-4 combines with J gene TRBJ2-2; D unresolved. Trimming removed 2 bases from V and 3 bases from J, with 8 bases in between. The CDR3 contains 14 residues. Germline CDR1 reads SGHNT; CDR2 reads YYREEE (reference sequence). CDR3 region: CASSFHEDTGELFF. The CDR3 nucleotides are TGTGCCAGCAGCTTCCACGAGGACACCGGGGAGCTGTTTTTT.

This clone appeared once. V usage is TRBV24-1 and J usage is TRBJ1-4; TRBD1 might be the D (6 bases). The germline CDR1 and CDR2 sequences are KGHDR and SFDVKD. Between the trimmed V and J ends, which lost 4 bases and 8 bases, there was a span of 16 bases. The CDR3 is made up of 15 amino acids. The chain's CDR3 is CATSDPTQGGEKLFF. CDR3 in DNA: TGTGCCACCAGTGACCCCACACAGGGAGGGGAAAAACTGTTTTTT.

This clone has just one count. The rearrangement links TRBV19 to TRBJ1-6; the D is unclear. The V and J ends lost 7 bases and 7 bases respectively, with 20 bases between them. The V gene's germline CDR1 is LNHDA and CDR2 SQIVND (reference sequence). The CDR3 sequence is 16 residues long. The DNA of the CDR3 is TGTGCCAGTAATGGAGTGGGGAGCTCGGGGAATTCACCCCTCCACTTT. This codes for CASNGVGSSGNSPLHF.

Only one count was recorded for this clone. The chain employs TRBV5-1 and TRBJ1-3; D possibly corresponds to TRBD1 (5 bases). Germline-derived CDR1 and CDR2 are SGHRS and YFSETQ. CDR3 length: 15 residues. V dropped 0 bases and J dropped 0 bases, with 7 bases sitting between them. The CDR3 DNA sequence: TGCGCCAGCAGCTTGGAGAGGGGCTCTGGAAACACCATATATTTT. Protein product: CASSLERGSGNTIYF.

V usage is TRBV10-3 and J usage is TRBJ1-2; D gene uncertain. Germline values: CDR1 ENHRY, CDR2 SYGVKD. Trimming removed 0 bases from V and 4 bases from J, with 6 bases in between. CDR3 size: 13 residues. The DNA for the CDR3 is TGTGCCATCAGTGAGTCGATGGGCTATGGCTACACCTTC. Translated, it gives CAISESMGYGYTF.

The chain has TRBV12-3 or TRBV12-4 and TRBJ1-2, with D unresolved. The V gene lost 6 bases and the J gene lost 8 bases, with 16 bases spanning the gap. CDR3 length: 13 residues. CDR3 sequence (DNA): TGTGCCAGCAGGGACGGCGGCAGACGGGGCTACACCTTC. It specifies CASRDGGRRGYTF.

The chain recombines TRBV12-5 with TRBJ1-2, with a possible D match to TRBD1 (5 bases). Deletions cut 0 bases from V and 4 bases from J, with 12 bases between. The CDR3 length is 15 residues. Germline V gene data show CDR1 as LGHNT and CDR2 as FRNRAP. The CDR3 loop reads CASGLVGGRSYGYTF. DNA of the CDR3: TGTGCTAGTGGTTTGGTGGGGGGACGGTCCTATGGCTACACCTTC.

The V gene is TRBV4-1, the J gene TRBJ1-4; a possible D gene is TRBD1 (5 bases). CDR3 size: 15 residues. Looked up from germline, CDR1 is MGHRA and CDR2 is YSYEKL. V lost 4 bases, J lost 6 bases, and 15 bases lay in between. CDR3 amino acids: CASSPGPGGDEKLFF. The CDR3 DNA reads as TGCGCCAGCAGCCCCGGGCCCGGGGGAGATGAAAAACTGTTTTTT.

This clone was detected only once. The chain joins TRBV3-1 (or the pseudogene TRBV3-2) to TRBJ2-3, with 10 bases lining up with TRBD2. CDR3 size: 18 residues. V shed 4 bases, J shed 1 base, and the junction held 11 bases outside the gene matches. The germline CDR1 and CDR2 sequences are LGHDT and YNNKEL (reference sequence). The CDR3 region is CASSPSFSGTSGTDTQYF. CDR3 coding DNA: TGTGCCAGCAGCCCCTCCTTTAGCGGGACTAGCGGCACAGATACGCAGTATTTT.

The chain couples TRBV10-1 to TRBJ1-3; D is ambiguous. Trimming stripped 4 bases from V and 0 bases from J, with 7 bases between. This CDR3 is 14 amino acids long. CDR1 WNHNN and CDR2 SYGVQD come from the germline V gene (reference sequence). In DNA form, the CDR3 reads TGCGCCAGCAGTGCTGACATCTCTGGAAACACCATATATTTT. The encoded protein is CASSADISGNTIYF.

This chain connects TRBV9 to TRBJ1-1; 7 bases match TRBD1. The germline CDR1 and CDR2 sequences are SGDLS and YYNGEE. Trimming took 4 bases from V and 8 from J; bases not matched to a gene: 11. The CDR3 totals 14 residues. The CDR3 sequence is CASSPRALGQEAFF. DNA of the CDR3: TGTGCCAGCAGCCCCCGTGCATTGGGACAGGAAGCTTTCTTT.

This rearrangement joins TRBV7-6 to TRBJ2-1; D remains unclear. Trimming shortened V by 2 bases and J by 7 bases, and 9 bases separated the two germline ends. The germline V gene has CDR1 SGHVS and CDR2 FNYEAQ. CDR3 length equals 13 residues. The CDR3, as DNA: TGTGCCAGCAGCTTAAGGCTAAGAAATGAGCAGTTCTTC. It encodes CASSLRLRNEQFF.

This chain joins TRBV7-2 and TRBJ1-1; perhaps TRBD1 as D (5 bases). The length of the CDR3 is 15 residues. V was cut by 1 base and J by 3 bases, with 12 bases left in between. Germline CDR1 and CDR2: SGHTA and FQGNSA. In DNA, the CDR3 is TGTGCCAGCAGCTTAGTCCTGGGGGGAGACACTGAAGCTTTCTTT. This translates into CASSLVLGGDTEAFF.

In this sample, this clone turned up a few times. CDR3 sequence (DNA): TGTGCCAGCAGACGGACAGGGGGCCTGGGCTACACCTTC. It translates to CASRRTGGLGYTF. The V and J genes are TRBV6-5 and TRBJ1-2, with 11 positions matching TRBD1. The germline V gene encodes CDR1 MNHEY and CDR2 SVGAGI. The V and J ends lost 6 bases and 8 bases, in that order; junction bases with no gene match: 5. The CDR3 is 13 residues long.

V and J are TRBV28 and TRBJ2-3, with D possibly being TRBD1 or TRBD2 (5 bases each). CDR1 and CDR2 from the germline V gene are MDHEN and SYDVKM. The CDR3 is 13 residues long. Trimming stripped 5 bases from V and 7 bases from J, with 13 bases between. The DNA for the CDR3 is TGTGCCAGCAGTCGGGGCCATCCCTATACGCAGTATTTT. Its protein is CASSRGHPYTQYF.